This T cell receptor (beta chain) was captured by sequencing in a study of T cells in Graves' hyperthyroidism and ophthalmopathy. General study results and limits: Separation of ophthalmopathy from stable hyperthyroidism was achieved by a 13 V-J model.

Amplification targeted TCR beta CDR3 regions from RNA transcripts. The HTBI primer set was used in a first-round RT-PCR of the TCR CDR3. A single record per CDR3 protein comes from TCRdb applying MiXCR to the multiplex PCR reads. The table shows 550,000 to 800,000 distinct CDR3 sequences, with roughly 17% occurring only once. The V gene lost 5 bases and the J gene lost 0 bases, with 12 bases spanning the gap. The CDR3 runs to 14 residues. Per germline, CDR1 SGHRS and CDR2 YFSETQ. Not enrolled were patients with uncontrolled infection, other autoimmune disease, pregnancy or lactation. This clonotype was recorded many times. Its antigen is as yet unknown.

This chain connects TRBV5-1 to TRBJ2-7, with D tentatively TRBD2 (6 bases). Input material: blood. The receptor was isolated from a man aged 50 to 60 with Graves' hyperthyroidism. Here the CDR3 reads CASSPGGTSYEQYF. CDR3 nucleotides: TGCGCCAGCAGTCCCGGGGGTACCTCCTACGAGCAGTACTTC.